The 28 T cell receptor beta chains reported below all come from one sample, sequenced in a study of T-cell reconstitution after alpha-beta-depleted transplantation in children. Preparation of the TCRbeta library used unique molecular identifiers. Using its own MiXCR run on the PCR reads, TCRdb lists one record per CDR3 protein. In the table there are over 400,000 distinct CDR3 sequences, 9.5% to 15% of which are singletons. The sequencing here drew on PBMCs from the stem cell graft donor, taken from the stem cell graft. The receptors shown here come from a human donor who donated a stem cell graft to a child with combined immunodeficiency.

This chain joins TRBV7-2 and TRBJ2-7; D perhaps matches TRBD1 (5 bases). Trimming took off 2 bases at V and 2 bases at J, with 13 bases between the two ends. CDR3 size: 15 residues. Germline V lookup: CDR1 SGHTA, CDR2 FQGNSA. Here the CDR3 DNA reads TGTGCCAGCAGCTTAAGGCCGCAGGGCACCTACGAGCAGTACTTC. This translates into CASSLRPQGTYEQYF.

This clonotype was found a few times. This chain connects TRBV4-2 to TRBJ2-7; no firm D call. Trimming left V 0 bases short and J 0 bases short, with 15 bases between. The germline V gene has CDR1 LGHNA and CDR2 YNFKEQ. This CDR3 is 17 amino acids long. The CDR3 DNA reads TGTGCCAGCAGCCAAGATGGGGATGGGCAGTACTCCTACGAGCAGTACTTC. Its protein is CASSQDGDGQYSYEQYF.

This clonotype was observed a handful of times. The V gene is TRBV11-2, the J gene TRBJ1-6; D gene unclear. The CDR3 extends over 13 amino acids. Germline V gives CDR1 SGHAT, CDR2 FQNNGV. V was trimmed by 4 bases and J by 9 bases, leaving 10 bases between them. CDR3 sequence: CASSSGWGSPLHF. For the CDR3, the DNA is TGTGCCAGCAGCTCCGGCTGGGGTTCACCCCTCCACTTT.

This clonotype was recorded many times. The chain has TRBV7-9 and TRBJ2-7, with 7 positions matching TRBD2. Germline V gene lookup returns CDR1 SEHNR and CDR2 FQNEAQ (reference sequence). This CDR3 comprises 15 residues. V lost 3 bases, J lost 2 bases, and 7 bases stayed unmatched. The CDR3 DNA sequence: TGTGCCAGCAGCTTGGACGGGGGGACCGCCTACGAGCAGTACTTC. Protein: CASSLDGGTAYEQYF.

This clonotype occurred once. The genes are TRBV7-2 and TRBJ2-7; possible D gene TRBD2, 5 bases. V lost 10 bases and J 1 base, leaving 20 bases between the germline ends. Per the germline V gene, CDR1 is SGHTA and CDR2 is FQGNSA. The CDR3 is 15 residues long. The CDR3 reads CATVVAGPASYEQYF. The CDR3 DNA follows: TGTGCCACGGTCGTGGCGGGCCCGGCTTCCTACGAGCAGTACTTC.

The DNA of the CDR3 is TGTGCCAGCGACGCCCGGGCCTTCACCGGGGAGCTGTTTTTT. Translated, it gives CASDARAFTGELFF. The chain carries TRBV6-1 and TRBJ2-2; D ambiguous. This CDR3 contains 14 residues. Deletions cut 8 bases from V and 4 bases from J, with 14 bases between. The germline CDR1 and CDR2 sequences are MNHNS and SASEGT.

This chain links TRBV12-3 or TRBV12-4 with TRBJ1-2; 7 nucleotides align to TRBD1. CDR3 size: 15 residues. Losses at the gene ends were 4 bases for V and 4 bases for J; bases not matched to a gene: 9. CDR3: CASSSSRGLGYGYTF. Here the CDR3 DNA reads TGTGCCAGCAGTTCCTCTAGGGGGCTGGGCTATGGCTACACCTTC.

The chain recombines TRBV7-2 with TRBJ2-1; TRBD2 is a possible D gene (6 bases). V was cut by 0 bases and J by 4 bases, with 16 bases left in between. The CDR3 consists of 17 residues. Germline assignment: CDR1 SGHTA and CDR2 FQGNSA. DNA for the CDR3: TGTGCCAGCAGCTTAGCGGGACTCTCCTTGAAATACAATGAGCAGTTCTTC. Translated, it gives CASSLAGLSLKYNEQFF.

The table lists this clonotype with many counts. This chain uses TRBV24-1 with TRBJ2-1; D not certain. This CDR3 region has 11 residues. Germline V CDR1 and CDR2: KGHDR, SFDVKD. V shed 5 bases and J shed 8 bases, with 6 bases lying between them. The CDR3 bases are TGTGCCACCAGTGTGTGGGATGAGCAGTTCTTC. The encoded protein is CATSVWDEQFF.

The V gene is TRBV2, the J gene TRBJ1-1; no clear D gene. CDR3 length: 14 amino acids. In germline, CDR1 is SNHLY, CDR2 FYNNEI. V shed 4 bases and J shed 4 bases, with 13 bases lying between them. CDR3 DNA: TGTGCCAGCAGTGTTGAGGGTTACGGCACTGAAGCTTTCTTT. Encoded protein: CASSVEGYGTEAFF. The full variable domain, with the rest looked up from reference TRBV2 and TRBJ1-1, is EPEVTQTPSHQVTQMGQEVILRCVPISNHLYFYWYRQILGQKVEFLVSFYNNEISEKSEIFDDQFSVERPDGSNFTLKIRSTKLEDSAMYFCASSVEGYGTEAFFGQGTRLTVV.

This clonotype was detected a few times. This rearrangement joins TRBV9 to TRBJ2-5; 7 nucleotides agree with TRBD2. Germline V gene lookup returns CDR1 SGDLS and CDR2 YYNGEE. The CDR3 spans 14 residues. Trimming removed 2 bases from V and 1 base from J; junction bases left unmatched: 2. The CDR3 sequence is CASSVRGTQETQYF. CDR3 sequence (DNA): TGTGCCAGCAGCGTGCGGGGGACCCAAGAGACCCAGTACTTC. Supplemented by reference TRBV9 and TRBJ2-5, the full variable domain reads DSGVTQTPKHLITATGQRVTLRCSPRSGDLSVYWYQQSLDQGLQFLIQYYNGEERAKGNILERFSAQQFPDLHSELNLSSLELGDSALYFCASSVRGTQETQYFGPGTRLLVL.

At least ten counts were recorded for this clonotype. The chain has TRBV29-1 and TRBJ2-1; TRBD2 aligns across 11 bases. The germline CDR1 and CDR2 sequences are SQVTM and ANQGSEA. The CDR3 spans 13 residues. V lost 4 bases to trimming and J lost 7 bases; unmatched junction nucleotides: 3. The CDR3 bases are TGCAGCGTTGTAGCGGGAGGGCAAAATGAGCAGTTCTTC. Translated: CSVVAGGQNEQFF.

J is TRBJ2-7 and V is TRBV27, with 9 bases fitting TRBD1. The CDR3 is 15 amino acids. Unmatched junction bases numbered 10, after V lost 3 bases and J lost 7 bases. From germline, CDR1 is MNHEY and CDR2 SMNVEV (reference sequence). CDR3 residues: CASSFLAQGAGEQYF. The CDR3 coding sequence is TGTGCCAGCAGTTTTTTGGCACAGGGGGCGGGAGAGCAGTACTTC.

V gene TRBV7-8 combines with J gene TRBJ2-3, with 10 bases matching TRBD1. CDR1 and CDR2 from the germline V gene are SGHVS and FQNEAQ. Trimming removed 5 bases from V and 0 bases from J; junction bases left unmatched: 11. The CDR3 covers 18 residues. The CDR3 nucleotides are TGTGCCAGCAGCCAACGGACAGGGGGAGCTGGTAGCACAGATACGCAGTATTTT. It encodes CASSQRTGGAGSTDTQYF.

This clonotype has more than one count but fewer than ten. The V gene is TRBV5-1, the J gene TRBJ2-3; 7 nucleotides line up with TRBD1. Germline CDR1 SGHRS, CDR2 YFSETQ. This CDR3 is built from 13 residues. V trimming: 4 bases; J trimming: 4 bases; junction bases outside the gene matches: 3. CDR3 in amino acids: CASSKDRADTQYF. CDR3 bases: TGCGCCAGCAGCAAAGACAGGGCAGATACGCAGTATTTT.

This clonotype was seen ten or more times. The chain carries TRBV20-1 and TRBJ1-5, with TRBD1 identical over 8 bases. Germline CDR1 DFQATT, CDR2 SNEGSKA (reference sequence). The J segment lost 3 bases and the V segment lost 4 bases, leaving 8 bases of the junction unmatched. The length of the CDR3 is 15 residues. The CDR3 spells CSAIQGAGANQPQHF. CDR3 coding DNA: TGCAGTGCTATTCAGGGGGCAGGAGCCAATCAGCCCCAGCATTTT.

There are many counts of this clonotype. The J gene is TRBJ2-7, the V gene TRBV29-1; D is possibly TRBD2 (6 bases). V lost 1 base, J lost 3 bases, and 10 bases lay in between. The germline V gene has CDR1 SQVTM and CDR2 ANQGSEA. There are 13 residues in the CDR3. CDR3 loop: CSVEGGTLYEQYF. The CDR3 DNA is TGCAGCGTTGAAGGAGGGACTCTCTACGAGCAGTACTTC.

The chain has TRBV20-1 and TRBJ1-3; D is unresolved. This CDR3 comprises 14 residues. Germline V gene lookup returns CDR1 DFQATT and CDR2 SNEGSKA (reference sequence). V lost 1 base to trimming and J lost 0 bases, with 7 bases between them. In DNA, the CDR3 is TGCAGTGCTAGAGCTCCGGTCTCTGGAAACACCATATATTTT. It is translated as CSARAPVSGNTIYF.

This clonotype was counted many times. V gene TRBV12-3 or TRBV12-4 combines with J gene TRBJ2-4, with D maybe TRBD2 (6 bases). The CDR3 runs to 15 residues. V gave up 5 bases and J gave up 0 bases, with 11 bases separating them. CDR3 coding DNA: TGTGCCAGCAGTCCGGAGGGGCTAGCCAAAAACATTCAGTACTTC. Protein: CASSPEGLAKNIQYF.

The CDR3 coding sequence is TGTGCCAGCAGTCTAGGAATACGAACGGGGAGCACTGAAGCTTTCTTT. Protein sequence: CASSLGIRTGSTEAFF. The chain recombines TRBV2 with TRBJ1-1, with no clear D. The CDR3 runs 16 residues. The V end lost 5 bases, the J end lost 4 bases, and 20 bases lay between the germline ends. Per germline, CDR1 SNHLY and CDR2 FYNNEI.

The V and J genes are TRBV5-4 and TRBJ2-2; D may be TRBD2 (5 bases). This CDR3 is built from 16 residues. Germline lookup yields CDR1 SGHNT and CDR2 YYREEE (reference sequence). V was clipped by 1 base and J by 2 bases, with 12 bases between them. The CDR3 loop is CASSLSFGINTGELFF. CDR3 sequence (DNA): TGTGCCAGCAGCTTGTCATTCGGGATAAACACCGGGGAGCTGTTTTTT.

This clonotype was found a few times. The rearrangement joins TRBV4-3 to TRBJ1-1; 8 nucleotides match TRBD1. Per germline, CDR1 LGHNA and CDR2 YSLEER. There are 13 residues in the CDR3. V trimming: 2 bases; J trimming: 10 bases; junction bases outside the gene matches: 6. CDR3 DNA sequence: TGCGCCAGCAGCCAATCCGACAGGGGTCGAGCTTTCTTT. It translates to CASSQSDRGRAFF.

This clonotype was counted ten times or more. The V gene is TRBV7-6, the J gene TRBJ2-7, with unresolved D. Germline loops: CDR1 SGHVS, CDR2 FNYEAQ. The ends were cut back, 0 bases at V and 5 bases at J, with 5 bases in the middle. This CDR3 is 12 amino acids long. CDR3 residues: CASSLADDEQYF. CDR3 bases: TGTGCCAGCAGCTTAGCAGATGACGAGCAGTACTTC. Full variable domain (rest looked up from reference TRBV7-6 and TRBJ2-7): GAGVSQSPRYKVTKRGQDVALRCDPISGHVSLYWYRQALGQGPEFLTYFNYEAQQDKSGLPNDRFSAERPEGSISTLTIQRTEQRDSAMYRCASSLADDEQYFGPGTRLTVT.

There are many counts of this clonotype. The CDR3 protein is CASSPRTGTTGELFF. The CDR3 nucleotides are TGTGCCAGCAGTCCCAGGACAGGGACTACCGGGGAGCTGTTTTTT. The chain carries TRBV12-3 or TRBV12-4 and TRBJ2-2; 8 bases are a match to TRBD1. V gave up 5 bases and J gave up 5 bases; unmatched junction bases: 7. The CDR3 has 15 amino acids.

The chain uses TRBV7-9 and TRBJ2-7, with 10 bases aligning to TRBD1. Germline CDR1 and CDR2: SEHNR and FQNEAQ (reference sequence). The CDR3 has 14 residues. After removal of 7 bases from V and 6 bases from J, the junction contained 9 bases not matched to a gene. The CDR3 region has the DNA TGTGCCAGCACGGGACAGGGGAGTTCTCGCGAGCAGTACTTC. It codes for CASTGQGSSREQYF.

The chain joins TRBV7-6 to TRBJ2-7; D not resolved. V was pared by 5 bases and J by 3 bases, with 17 bases between. The CDR3 runs 15 residues. Germline V gene lookup returns CDR1 SGHVS and CDR2 FNYEAQ. The CDR3 sequence is CASSPTIEADYEQYF. The CDR3 DNA sequence: TGTGCCAGCAGCCCGACGATTGAGGCGGACTACGAGCAGTACTTC.

This clonotype was detected only a few times. This chain uses TRBV7-2 with TRBJ1-6; TRBD1 matches at 7 bases. Germline assignment: CDR1 SGHTA and CDR2 FQGNSA. The CDR3 is 18 residues long. The V segment lost 4 bases and the J segment 7 bases; nucleotides outside the gene matches: 16. CDR3 nucleotides: TGTGCCAGCAGCTATCGGACAGGAGACCTTACCACGAATTCACCCCTCCACTTT. Translating it yields CASSYRTGDLTTNSPLHF.

The gene calls are TRBV2 and TRBJ1-3; maybe TRBD1 (5 bases). CDR1 is SNHLY and CDR2 is FYNNEI in the germline V gene. This CDR3 region has 18 residues. The germline V and J ends were trimmed by 3 bases and 0 bases, with 18 bases remaining between them. CDR3 nucleotide sequence: TGTGCCAGCAGTGACGACTGGACCTGGGGGGGCTCTGGAAACACCATATATTTT. Translated, it gives CASSDDWTWGGSGNTIYF.